This note documents a single T cell receptor (beta chain) sequence. What it binds is unknown. The sample originates from a study of vaccination effects on CD4 cells after COVID-19. Study details: Sampling of a couple of convalescent patients took place 16 days and one week prior to vaccination.

Study-level findings and limits: Recruitment yielded few convalescent patients, and the study had no early post-infection timepoints. Infection- and vaccine-induced clones contracted markedly late after vaccination.

Generated by immunoSEQ multiplex PCR, the TCRdb table keeps only in-frame clones and is missing some. The sample holds 40,000 to 55,000 clones; about 74% are singletons and the top ten take more than 6.5%. CD4+ T cell isolation took place after 10 days of culture. Trimming left V 7 bases short and J 8 bases short, with 15 bases between. CDR3 length: 14 amino acids. CDR1 SNHLY and CDR2 FYNNEI come from the germline V gene. Sample: CD4+ T cells from PBMCs cultured without peptide, taken before COVID-19 vaccination. The sequence came from a human donor who had a prior SARS-CoV-2 infection. The chain links TRBV2 to TRBJ1-6; a possible D gene is TRBD1 (6 bases). CDR3 DNA sequence: TGTGCCAGCAAATTAGTACAGGGTGATTCACCCCTCCACTTT. This codes for CASKLVQGDSPLHF.